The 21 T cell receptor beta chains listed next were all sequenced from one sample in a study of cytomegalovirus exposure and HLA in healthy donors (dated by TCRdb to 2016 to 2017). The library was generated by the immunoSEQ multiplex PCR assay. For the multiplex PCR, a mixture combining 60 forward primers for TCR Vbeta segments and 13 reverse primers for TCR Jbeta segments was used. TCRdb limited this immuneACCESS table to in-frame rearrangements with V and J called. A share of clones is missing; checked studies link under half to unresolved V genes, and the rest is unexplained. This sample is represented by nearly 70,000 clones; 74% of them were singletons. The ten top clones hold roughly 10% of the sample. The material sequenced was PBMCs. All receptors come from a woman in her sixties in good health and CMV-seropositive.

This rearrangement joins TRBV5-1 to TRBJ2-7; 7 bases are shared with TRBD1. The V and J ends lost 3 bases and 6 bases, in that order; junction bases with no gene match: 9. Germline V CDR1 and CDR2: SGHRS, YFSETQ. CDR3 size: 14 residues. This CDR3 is CASSSWDSLVEQYF. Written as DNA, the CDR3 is TGCGCCAGCAGCTCATGGGACAGTTTGGTCGAGCAGTACTTC.

The CDR3: CASSELAGGREQFF. In DNA, the CDR3 is TGTGCCAGCAGTGAGCTAGCGGGGGGGAGGGAGCAGTTCTTC. The chain employs TRBV6-1 and TRBJ2-1; TRBD2 agrees at 12 bases. V dropped 3 bases and J dropped 10; count of bases not matched to a gene: 4. CDR3 length: 14 amino acids. Germline V gene sequence: CDR1 MNHNS, CDR2 SASEGT.

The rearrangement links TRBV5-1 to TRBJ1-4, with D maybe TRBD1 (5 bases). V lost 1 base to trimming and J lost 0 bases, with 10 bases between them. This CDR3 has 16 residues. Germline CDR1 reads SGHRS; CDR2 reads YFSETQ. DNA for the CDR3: TGCGCCAGCAGCTTGAATACAGGACCAACTAATGAAAAACTGTTTTTT. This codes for CASSLNTGPTNEKLFF.

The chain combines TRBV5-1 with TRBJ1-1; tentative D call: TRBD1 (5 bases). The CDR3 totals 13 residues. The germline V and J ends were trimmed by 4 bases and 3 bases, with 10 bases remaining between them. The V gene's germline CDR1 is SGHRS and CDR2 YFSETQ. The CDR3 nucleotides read TGCGCCAGCAGCATCGCAGGGTACACTGAAGCTTTCTTT. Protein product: CASSIAGYTEAFF.

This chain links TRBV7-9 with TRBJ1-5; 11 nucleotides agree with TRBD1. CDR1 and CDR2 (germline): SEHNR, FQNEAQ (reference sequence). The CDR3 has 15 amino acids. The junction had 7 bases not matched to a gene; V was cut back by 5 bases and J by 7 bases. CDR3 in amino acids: CASSPGQGAGQPQHF. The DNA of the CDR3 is TGTGCCAGCAGCCCTGGACAGGGGGCGGGACAGCCCCAGCATTTT.

The CDR3 nucleotides read TGTGCCTGGAGCTTTGTTATAGGCAGGGGACCAGTCGGAGCTTTCTTT. It is translated as CAWSFVIGRGPVGAFF. This chain connects TRBV30 to TRBJ1-1; possibly TRBD1 for D (6 bases). The CDR3 consists of 16 residues. Germline V gene sequence: CDR1 GTSNPN, CDR2 SVGIG (reference sequence). V lost 3 bases, J lost 10 bases, and 27 bases lay in between. Full variable domain (rest looked up from reference TRBV30 and TRBJ1-1): SQTIHQWPATLVQPVGSPLSLECTVEGTSNPNLYWYRQAAGRGLQLLFYSVGIGQISSEVPQNLSASRPQDRQFILSSKKLLLSDSGFYLCAWSFVIGRGPVGAFFGQGTRLTVV.

The CDR3 coding sequence is TGTGCCAGCAGCTTGCAAGGGTCGGGATACGAGCAGTACTTC. Translated, it gives CASSLQGSGYEQYF. The rearrangement uses TRBV5-6 and TRBJ2-7; the D gene is possibly TRBD2 (5 bases). This CDR3 has 14 residues. Germline CDR1 SGHDT, CDR2 YYEEEE. V gave up 1 base and J gave up 4 bases, with 12 bases separating them.

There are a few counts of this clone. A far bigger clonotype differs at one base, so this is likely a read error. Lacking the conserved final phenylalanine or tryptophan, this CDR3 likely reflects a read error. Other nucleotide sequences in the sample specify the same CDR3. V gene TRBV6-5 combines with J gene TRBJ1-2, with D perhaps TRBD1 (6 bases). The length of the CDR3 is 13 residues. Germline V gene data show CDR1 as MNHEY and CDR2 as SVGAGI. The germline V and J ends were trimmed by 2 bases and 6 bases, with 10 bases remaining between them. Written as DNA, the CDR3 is TGTGCCAGCAGTTACGTGGGGGCCCATGGCTACACCTGC. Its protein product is CASSYVGAHGYTC.

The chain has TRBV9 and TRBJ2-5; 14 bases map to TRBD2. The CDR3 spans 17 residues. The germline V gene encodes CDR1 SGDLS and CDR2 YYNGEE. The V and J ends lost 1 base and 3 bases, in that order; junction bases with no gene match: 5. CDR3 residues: CASSVHPGLAGEETQYF. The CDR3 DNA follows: TGTGCCAGCAGCGTACACCCGGGACTAGCGGGGGAAGAGACCCAGTACTTC.

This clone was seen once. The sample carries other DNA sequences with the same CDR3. The CDR3 nucleotides read TGTGCCTGGAGTGTGCGAGCGGGAGGGCCGGTTGAGCAGTTCTTC. Its translation is CAWSVRAGGPVEQFF. This rearrangement joins TRBV30 to TRBJ2-1; TRBD2 aligns across 10 bases. Germline CDR1 and CDR2: GTSNPN and SVGIG (reference sequence). The CDR3 totals 15 residues. The V and J ends lost 0 bases and 9 bases, in that order; junction bases with no gene match: 8.

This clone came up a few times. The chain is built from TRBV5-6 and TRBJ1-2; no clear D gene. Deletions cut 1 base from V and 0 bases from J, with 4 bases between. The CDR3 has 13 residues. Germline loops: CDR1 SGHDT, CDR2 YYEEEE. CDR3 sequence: CASSLSSNYGYTF. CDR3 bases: TGTGCCAGCAGCTTGTCTTCTAACTATGGCTACACCTTC.

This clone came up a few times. The CDR3 bases are TGTGCCAGCAGTGAAAGCCTAGCGGGGGGGATATACAATGAGCAGTTCTTC. Encoded protein: CASSESLAGGIYNEQFF. The chain uses TRBV6-1 and TRBJ2-1; 12 bases agree with TRBD2. CDR3 size: 17 residues. V shed 2 bases and J 4 bases; nucleotides not matched to a gene: 6. Looked up from germline, CDR1 is MNHNS and CDR2 is SASEGT.

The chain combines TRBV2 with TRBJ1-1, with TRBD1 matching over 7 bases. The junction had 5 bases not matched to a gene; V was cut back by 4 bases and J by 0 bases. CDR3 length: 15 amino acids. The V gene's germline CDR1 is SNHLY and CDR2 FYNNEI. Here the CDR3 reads CASSGGQWMNTEAFF. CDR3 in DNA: TGTGCCAGCAGTGGGGGACAGTGGATGAACACTGAAGCTTTCTTT.

The DNA for the CDR3 is TGTGCCAGCAGTGAAGCATATGTCGGGGAGCTGTTTTTT. Its protein product is CASSEAYVGELFF. The rearrangement joins TRBV2 to TRBJ2-2; D unclear. V was pared by 0 bases and J by 7 bases, with 6 bases between. The germline V gene has CDR1 SNHLY and CDR2 FYNNEI. The CDR3 contains 13 residues. The full variable domain, completed using reference TRBV2 and TRBJ2-2, is EPEVTQTPSHQVTQMGQEVILRCVPISNHLYFYWYRQILGQKVEFLVSFYNNEISEKSEIFDDQFSVERPDGSNFTLKIRSTKLEDSAMYFCASSEAYVGELFFGEGSRLTVL.

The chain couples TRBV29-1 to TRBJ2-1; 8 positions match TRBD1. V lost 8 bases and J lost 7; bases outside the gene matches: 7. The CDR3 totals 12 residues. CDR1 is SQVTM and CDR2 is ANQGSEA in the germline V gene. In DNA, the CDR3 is TGCAGCACAGGGGGAGCGAGTAATGAGCAGTTCTTC. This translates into CSTGGASNEQFF.

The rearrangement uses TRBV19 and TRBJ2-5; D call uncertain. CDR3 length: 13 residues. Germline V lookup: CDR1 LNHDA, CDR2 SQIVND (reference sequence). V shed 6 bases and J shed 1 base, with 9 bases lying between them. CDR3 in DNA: TGTGCCAGTAGGCCTGGGCCCCAAGAGACCCAGTACTTC. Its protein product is CASRPGPQETQYF.

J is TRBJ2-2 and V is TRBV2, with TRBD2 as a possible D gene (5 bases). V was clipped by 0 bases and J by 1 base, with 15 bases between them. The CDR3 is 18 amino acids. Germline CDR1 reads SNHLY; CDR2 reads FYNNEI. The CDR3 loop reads CASSEALRTDGNTGELFF. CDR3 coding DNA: TGTGCCAGCAGTGAAGCGCTTCGGACTGATGGGAACACCGGGGAGCTGTTTTTT.

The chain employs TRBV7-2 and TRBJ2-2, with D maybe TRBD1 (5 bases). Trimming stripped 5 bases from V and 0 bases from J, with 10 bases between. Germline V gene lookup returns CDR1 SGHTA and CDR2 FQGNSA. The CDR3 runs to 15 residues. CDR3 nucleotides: TGTGCCAGCAGCCGACAGACCTCGAACACCGGGGAGCTGTTTTTT. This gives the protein CASSRQTSNTGELFF.

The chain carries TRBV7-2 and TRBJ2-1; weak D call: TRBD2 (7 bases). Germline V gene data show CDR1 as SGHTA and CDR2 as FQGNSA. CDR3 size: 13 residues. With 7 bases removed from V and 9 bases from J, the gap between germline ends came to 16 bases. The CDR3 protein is CASTLGGGGEQFF. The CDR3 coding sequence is TGTGCCAGCACCCTAGGGGGGGGAGGTGAGCAGTTCTTC.

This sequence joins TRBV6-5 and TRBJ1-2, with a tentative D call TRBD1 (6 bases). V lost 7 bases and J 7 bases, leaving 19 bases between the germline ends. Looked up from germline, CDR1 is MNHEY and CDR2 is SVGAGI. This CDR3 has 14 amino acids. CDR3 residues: CASIPYGRGGGYTF. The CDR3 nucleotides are TGTGCCAGCATTCCCTACGGCAGGGGTGGTGGCTACACCTTC.

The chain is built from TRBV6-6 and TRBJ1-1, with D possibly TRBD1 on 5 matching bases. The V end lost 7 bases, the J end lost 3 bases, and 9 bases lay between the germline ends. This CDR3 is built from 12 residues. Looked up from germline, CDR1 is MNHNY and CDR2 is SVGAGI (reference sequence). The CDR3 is CASTQVYTEAFF. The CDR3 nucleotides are TGTGCCAGCACACAGGTCTACACTGAAGCTTTCTTT.